The 10 T cell receptor beta chains below come from one sample, sequenced in a study of human T cells and chemical hapten exposure. Via MiXCR, TCRdb re-called the RACE reads, giving one row per CDR3 protein. The sample lists roughly 380,000 distinct CDR3 sequences, 5% to 6.5% occurring once. As to time point: pre-sensitization, week 0. Stated treatment: therapeutic diphenylcyclopropenone sensitization with weekly scalp DPC. Sequenced here: whole blood, sampled in connection with sensitization to the hapten diphenylcyclopropenone (DPC). The receptor set was obtained from a woman aged 45-60 years with alopecia areata. Some clones in this sample may be carry-over from other donors' samples.

The chain couples TRBV12-3 or TRBV12-4 to TRBJ2-5; 7 nucleotides match TRBD1. The CDR3 totals 16 residues. V lost 4 bases to trimming and J lost 5 bases; unmatched junction nucleotides: 13. DNA of the CDR3: TGTGCCAGCAGTTCATGGGCGCCCGGGACAGATGAGACCCAGTACTTC. This sequence encodes CASSSWAPGTDETQYF.

This clonotype appeared a few times. CDR3 sequence (DNA): TGTGCCAGCAGCTTGGACGGGCCCTATGGCTACACCTTC. Translating gives CASSLDGPYGYTF. This chain links TRBV5-4 with TRBJ1-2; D ambiguous. The CDR3 has 13 amino acids. The V and J ends lost 0 bases and 4 bases respectively, with 7 bases between them. Germline assignment: CDR1 SGHNT and CDR2 YYREEE (reference sequence). Variable domain in full (rest from reference TRBV5-4 and TRBJ1-2): ETGVTQSPTHLIKTRGQQVTLRCSSQSGHNTVSWYQQALGQGPQFIFQYYREEENGRGNFPPRFSGLQFPNYSSELNVNALELDDSALYLCASSLDGPYGYTFGSGTRLTVV.

This clonotype occurred a few times. The J gene is TRBJ2-7, the V gene TRBV15; 8 bases fit TRBD1. CDR1 is LNHNV and CDR2 is YYDKDF in the germline V gene (reference sequence). The V and J ends lost 1 base and 5 bases, in that order; junction bases with no gene match: 1. CDR3 length equals 13 residues. The CDR3 is CATSRGDRHEQYF. The CDR3 DNA reads as TGTGCCACCAGCAGAGGGGACAGGCACGAGCAGTACTTC.

This clonotype was counted many times. The gene calls are TRBV5-1 and TRBJ2-1; 10 bases match TRBD2. CDR1 is SGHRS, CDR2 YFSETQ, per germline. CDR3 size: 13 residues. Losses at the gene ends were 0 bases for V and 14 bases for J; bases not matched to a gene: 5. Written as DNA, the CDR3 is TGCGCCAGCAGCTTGGAGCGGGGGGGGCCGGAGTTCTTC. It specifies CASSLERGGPEFF.

This clonotype occurred a few times. This chain connects TRBV29-1 to TRBJ1-1, with unresolved D. The CDR3 contains 13 residues. The V and J ends lost 4 bases and 0 bases respectively, with 9 bases between them. From germline, CDR1 is SQVTM and CDR2 ANQGSEA. CDR3 residues: CSVAEQLNTEAFF. CDR3 DNA sequence: TGCAGCGTTGCGGAGCAGTTGAACACTGAAGCTTTCTTT.

This clonotype was found once. A junction end diverges from the germline sequence, so it may reflect a read error. This chain uses TRBV18 with TRBJ2-3; no firm D call. Germline-derived CDR1 and CDR2 are KGHSH and LQKENI. The CDR3 loop spans 13 amino acids. The DNA for the CDR3 is TGTGCCAGCTCACTAGCAGGCTCAGATACGCGGTATTTT. It translates to CASSLAGSDTRYF. The full variable domain, completed using reference TRBV18 and TRBJ2-3, is NAGVMQNPRHLVRRRGQEARLRCSPMKGHSHVYWYRQLPEEGLKFMVYLQKENIIDESGMPKERFSAEFPKEGPSILRIQQVVRGDSAAYFCASSLAGSDTRYFGPGTRLTVL.

Many counts were recorded for this clonotype. The chain recombines TRBV7-2 with TRBJ2-3; tentatively, D is TRBD2 (5 bases). The V gene lost 2 bases and the J gene lost 2 bases, with 11 bases spanning the gap. This CDR3 spans 15 amino acids. The V gene's germline CDR1 is SGHTA and CDR2 FQGNSA. The CDR3 is CASSLPTSNTDTQYF. CDR3 sequence (DNA): TGTGCCAGCAGCTTACCCACTAGTAACACAGATACGCAGTATTTT.

The V and J genes are TRBV5-1 and TRBJ2-3; D is ambiguous. CDR1 and CDR2 from the germline V gene are SGHRS and YFSETQ. The V end was cut by 0 bases, the J end by 2 bases, with 13 bases between. The CDR3 consists of 16 residues. CDR3 region: CASSLAPAALTDTQYF. In nucleotides, the CDR3 is TGCGCCAGCAGCTTGGCCCCGGCGGCCCTCACAGATACGCAGTATTTT.

This clonotype showed up just a few times. CDR3 nucleotides: TGTGCCAGCAGTTGGGACAGGGCGTCTGGAAACACCATATATTTT. Translation gives CASSWDRASGNTIYF. This chain joins TRBV12-3 or TRBV12-4 and TRBJ1-3, with TRBD1 matching over 9 bases. V lost 4 bases, J lost 1 base, and 2 bases stayed unmatched. The CDR3 consists of 15 residues.

This clonotype was observed at least ten times. The V call is TRBV29-1, the J call TRBJ2-2, with 7 bases that match TRBD2. The J segment lost 5 bases and the V segment lost 7 bases, leaving 7 bases of the junction unmatched. The CDR3 is 13 residues long. Germline V CDR1 and CDR2: SQVTM, ANQGSEA. As DNA, the CDR3 is TGCAGCGCTCCTGGGGGGGAAACCGGGGAGCTGTTTTTT. Residues: CSAPGGETGELFF.